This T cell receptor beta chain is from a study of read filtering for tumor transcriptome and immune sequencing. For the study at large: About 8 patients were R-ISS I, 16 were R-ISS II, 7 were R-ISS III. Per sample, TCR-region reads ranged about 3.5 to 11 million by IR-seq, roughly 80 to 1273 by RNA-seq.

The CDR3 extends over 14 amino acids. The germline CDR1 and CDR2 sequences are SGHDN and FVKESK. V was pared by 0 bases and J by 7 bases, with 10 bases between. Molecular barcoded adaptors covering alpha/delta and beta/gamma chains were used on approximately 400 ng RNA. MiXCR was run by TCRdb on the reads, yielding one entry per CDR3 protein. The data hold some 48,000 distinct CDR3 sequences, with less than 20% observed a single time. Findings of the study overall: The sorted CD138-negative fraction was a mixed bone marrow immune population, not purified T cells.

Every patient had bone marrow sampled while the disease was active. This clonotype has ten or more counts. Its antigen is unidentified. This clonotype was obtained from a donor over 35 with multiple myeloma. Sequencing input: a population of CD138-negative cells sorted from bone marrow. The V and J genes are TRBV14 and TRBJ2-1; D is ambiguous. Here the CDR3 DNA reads TGTGCCAGCAGCCAAGAAATCACACGTAATGAGCAGTTCTTC. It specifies CASSQEITRNEQFF. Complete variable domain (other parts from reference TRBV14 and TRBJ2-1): EAGVTQFPSHSVIEKGQTVTLRCDPISGHDNLYWYRRVMGKEIKFLLHFVKESKQDESGMPNNRFLAERTGGTYSTLKVQPAELEDSGVYFCASSQEITRNEQFFGPGTRLTVL.